The clone carrying this TCR beta chain was observed many times. Antigen: not known. Unique molecular identifiers tagged the TCRbeta library. In TCRdb, the PCR reads were re-called with MiXCR into one record per CDR3 protein. The sample lists about 280,000 distinct CDR3 sequences; 11% were seen once. The sample belongs to a study of T-cell reconstitution after alpha-beta-depleted transplantation in children. Study observations and caveats: Where some patients showed high TCRbeta diversity at day 60, it came from recipient T cells and thymic progenitors that had survived. By about two months after transplant, alpha-beta T cells reportedly arose from several hundred graft clones that had expanded. When one year had passed after transplant, most T-cell counts and diversity came from newly produced T cells.

The V gene's germline CDR1 is SQVTM and CDR2 ANQGSEA. V shed 5 bases, J shed 5 bases, and the junction held 4 bases outside the gene matches. The CDR3 totals 13 residues. The rearrangement joins TRBV29-1 to TRBJ1-1; TRBD1 matches at 11 bases. The source was peripheral blood, collected 180 days after TCRalphabeta/CD19-depleted stem cell transplant. The sequence derives from a male patient between 2 and 15 years old who had a stem cell transplant for chronic granulomatous disease, so the T cells may come from the graft donor. The CDR3 region has the DNA TGCAGCGTTAGGGGACAGGGGGGGACTGAAGCTTTCTTT. Residues: CSVRGQGGTEAFF.